One sample yielded the 29 T cell receptor beta chains listed below, sequenced in a study of Ad26.COV2.S vaccination and SARS-CoV-2 variants. Treatment denoted: 15 to 20 received Ad26.COV2.S at low or high dose, single or two shots; about 5 received placebo; per-sample allocation not given. Sampling was done on day 63 after the first vaccine or placebo injection. Assay: immunoSEQ multiplex PCR; the TCRdb copy retains only in-frame clones and omits some. Of more than 300,000 clones in the sample, about 85% were seen once. The sequencing used peripheral blood, collected in a trial of Ad26.COV2.S vaccine versus placebo. The receptors derive from a person between 18 and 65 years old who received the Ad26.COV2.S COVID-19 vaccine or a placebo.

The chain uses TRBV7-2 and TRBJ1-4; no firm D call. The germline gives CDR1 SGHTA, CDR2 FQGNSA. The CDR3 runs to 16 residues. The V and J ends lost 1 base and 0 bases respectively, with 9 bases between them. CDR3 DNA sequence: TGTGCCAGCAGCTTAGTGGGCACAGCAACTAATGAAAAACTGTTTTTT. This encodes CASSLVGTATNEKLFF.

The chain employs TRBV5-1 and TRBJ1-1, with TRBD1 matching over 9 bases. The V gene's germline CDR1 is SGHRS and CDR2 YFSETQ. Trimming at V came to 0 bases and at J to 3 bases, leaving 3 bases not matched to a gene. There are 15 residues in the CDR3. This CDR3 is CASSLVRDRDTEAFF. As DNA, the CDR3 is TGCGCCAGCAGCTTGGTAAGGGACAGGGACACTGAAGCTTTCTTT.

In nucleotides, the CDR3 is TGTGCCAGCATCCAGGGGGATTTCTCCTATAATTCACCCCTCCACTTT. Residues: CASIQGDFSYNSPLHF. The chain is built from TRBV7-3 and TRBJ1-6; 7 bases match TRBD1. The CDR3 extends over 16 amino acids. After removal of 7 bases from V and 0 bases from J, the junction contained 6 bases not matched to a gene. The germline CDR1 and CDR2 sequences are SGHTA and FQGTGA.

The CDR3 DNA sequence: TGTGCCAGCAGCTTACTTCCCCTCGGTGGCGGGGAGCTGTTTTTT. Translation: CASSLLPLGGGELFF. The J gene is TRBJ2-2, the V gene TRBV7-3; D unclear. CDR1 and CDR2 from the germline V gene are SGHTA and FQGTGA. The length of the CDR3 is 15 residues. The V end lost 2 bases, the J end lost 7 bases, and 14 bases lay between the germline ends.

The V call is TRBV27, the J call TRBJ1-2; 8 bases line up with TRBD1. Losses at the gene ends were 0 bases for V and 5 bases for J; bases not matched to a gene: 5. This CDR3 comprises 15 residues. Germline V CDR1 and CDR2: MNHEY, SMNVEV (reference sequence). The CDR3 DNA is TGTGCCAGCAGTTTATCGGCAGGGGGCCCATATGGCTACACCTTC. Its protein is CASSLSAGGPYGYTF.

This sequence joins TRBV6-5 and TRBJ1-2; unclear D gene. Germline CDR1 is MNHEY and CDR2 is SVGAGI. This CDR3 region has 14 residues. Trimming shortened V by 6 bases and J by 0 bases, and 11 bases separated the two germline ends. CDR3 sequence reads: CASRFRPANYGYTF. In nucleotides, the CDR3 is TGTGCCAGCAGGTTTCGACCAGCTAACTATGGCTACACCTTC.

The chain recombines TRBV29-1 with TRBJ2-2, with D maybe TRBD2 (5 bases). This CDR3 is 13 amino acids long. V lost 7 bases, J lost 1 base, and 10 bases lay in between. CDR1 is SQVTM, CDR2 ANQGSEA, per germline. The CDR3, as DNA: TGCAGCGCTGGACTGATGAACACCGGGGAGCTGTTTTTT. Protein: CSAGLMNTGELFF.

CDR3 in amino acids: CASSQAGGYYEQYF. The CDR3 DNA is TGTGCCAGCAGCCAAGCCGGAGGATACTACGAGCAGTACTTC. The chain recombines TRBV3-1 (or the pseudogene TRBV3-2) with TRBJ2-7; possible D gene TRBD2, 5 bases. The CDR3 consists of 14 residues. V lost 1 base and J lost 3, with 10 bases in between. CDR1 and CDR2 from the germline V gene are LGHDT and YNNKEL (reference sequence).

The chain employs TRBV21-1 and TRBJ1-5. TRBV21-1 is shown as a pseudogene. The CDR3 runs to 15 residues. The CDR3 region has the DNA TGTGCCAGCAGCAAAGTTAGGGAGAGCAATCAGCCCCAGCATTTT. It is translated as CASSKVRESNQPQHF.

The rearrangement joins TRBV24-1 to TRBJ2-7, with 7 bases aligning to TRBD1. This CDR3 is 14 amino acids long. CDR1 and CDR2 from the germline V gene are KGHDR and SFDVKD. J gave up 7 bases and V 4 bases, and 9 bases lay outside the gene matches. CDR3 sequence: CATSERQGRGEQYF. CDR3 DNA: TGTGCCACCAGTGAGAGACAGGGAAGAGGAGAGCAGTACTTC.

This rearrangement joins TRBV7-9 to TRBJ1-1; no clear D. CDR3 size: 11 residues. Germline lookup yields CDR1 SEHNR and CDR2 FQNEAQ (reference sequence). Trimming took 5 bases from V and 2 from J, leaving 3 bases between them. The CDR3, as DNA: TGTGCCAGCAGCGCTAACACTGAAGCTTTCTTT. It codes for CASSANTEAFF.

This chain joins TRBV2 and TRBJ2-2; 8 bases line up with TRBD1. This CDR3 has 15 residues. V lost 4 bases, J lost 3 bases, and 4 bases stayed unmatched. Germline CDR1 reads SNHLY; CDR2 reads FYNNEI. This chain's CDR3 is CASSVRTGYTGELFF. The CDR3 nucleotides are TGTGCCAGCAGTGTTCGGACAGGGTACACCGGGGAGCTGTTTTTT.

This chain uses TRBV9 with TRBJ2-3; D might be TRBD1 (6 bases). Germline V gene data show CDR1 as SGDLS and CDR2 as YYNGEE. CDR3 length equals 15 residues. V was cut by 0 bases and J by 6 bases, with 14 bases left in between. The CDR3 loop reads CASSVGGQGSDTQYF. CDR3 DNA sequence: TGTGCCAGCAGCGTAGGGGGGCAGGGTTCCGATACGCAGTATTTT.

This chain connects TRBV28 to TRBJ1-5; D possibly corresponds to TRBD1 (5 bases). Trimming took off 6 bases at V and 6 bases at J, with 12 bases between the two ends. The CDR3 covers 13 residues. Germline CDR1 MDHEN, CDR2 SYDVKM. The CDR3 DNA reads TGTGCCAGCAGAAGAGGGGAAGGTCAGCCCCAGCATTTT. Translated: CASRRGEGQPQHF.

This sequence joins TRBV3-1 (or the pseudogene TRBV3-2) and TRBJ1-4; 8 bases map to TRBD1. The CDR3 covers 16 residues. V lost 3 bases to trimming and J lost 3 bases; unmatched junction nucleotides: 6. Germline loops: CDR1 LGHDT, CDR2 YNNKEL (reference sequence). CDR3 region: CASSHLGTGANEKLFF. In DNA, the CDR3 is TGTGCCAGCAGCCACCTCGGGACAGGCGCTAATGAAAAACTGTTTTTT.

This rearrangement joins TRBV7-8 to TRBJ1-1, with 7 positions matching TRBD1. With 5 bases clipped from V and 0 bases from J, the junction kept 6 bases outside the gene matches. The CDR3 runs to 15 residues. Germline V CDR1 and CDR2: SGHVS, FQNEAQ. CDR3 in DNA: TGTGCCAGCAGCCGCGGGACAGCCTTGAACACTGAAGCTTTCTTT. Protein: CASSRGTALNTEAFF.

V gene TRBV7-9 combines with J gene TRBJ2-7; D possibly corresponds to TRBD2 (6 bases). Per the germline V gene, CDR1 is SEHNR and CDR2 is FQNEAQ (reference sequence). The CDR3 is made up of 14 amino acids. The germline V and J ends were trimmed by 5 bases and 5 bases, with 16 bases remaining between them. CDR3 loop: CASSPGLASDEQYF. The CDR3 region has the DNA TGTGCCAGCAGCCCGGGACTCGCATCGGACGAGCAGTACTTC.

The chain links TRBV6-1 to TRBJ2-7; 8 nucleotides line up with TRBD1. The V gene's germline CDR1 is MNHNS and CDR2 SASEGT. This CDR3 has 18 amino acids. Unmatched junction bases numbered 12, after V lost 0 bases and J lost 2 bases. CDR3 amino acids: CASSEATDRTGLPYEQYF. In DNA, the CDR3 is TGTGCCAGCAGTGAAGCGACAGATAGGACAGGGCTTCCCTACGAGCAGTACTTC.

This chain links TRBV5-4 with TRBJ1-1; D not resolved. The CDR3 has 13 amino acids. CDR1 and CDR2 (germline): SGHNT, YYREEE (reference sequence). Trimming stripped 1 base from V and 5 bases from J, with 9 bases between. The CDR3 bases are TGTGCCAGCAGCTTGCCAGGATCAACTGAAGCTTTCTTT. It codes for CASSLPGSTEAFF.

On this clone: A much bigger clone sits one base away, suggesting this may be a read error. The chain is built from TRBV28 and TRBJ1-5, with a weak D call TRBD1 (6 bases). Germline V lookup: CDR1 MDHEN, CDR2 SYDVKM. The CDR3 is 15 residues long. V was trimmed by 3 bases and J by 4 bases, leaving 13 bases between them. CDR3 sequence reads: CASSFYRERNQPQHF. The CDR3 DNA sequence: TGTGCCAGCAGTTTCTACAGGGAGAGAAATCAGCCCCAGCATTTT. Combining the CDR3 with reference TRBV28 and TRBJ1-5 gives the whole variable domain DVKVTQSSRYLVKRTGEKVFLECVQDMDHENMFWYRQDPGLGLRLIYFSYDVKMKEKGDIPEGYSVSREKKERFSLILESASTNQTSMYLCASSFYRERNQPQHFGDGTRLSIL.

The chain joins TRBV5-1 to TRBJ2-7; 9 bases map to TRBD1. The germline V gene has CDR1 SGHRS and CDR2 YFSETQ. After removal of 4 bases from V and 6 bases from J, the junction contained 8 bases not matched to a gene. The CDR3 consists of 14 residues. For the CDR3, the DNA is TGCGCCAGCAGCGCGGGACAGGGAGGGCTCGAGCAGTACTTC. Translated, it gives CASSAGQGGLEQYF. Based on the CDR3 plus reference TRBV5-1 and TRBJ2-7, the full variable domain is KAGVTQTPRYLIKTRGQQVTLSCSPISGHRSVSWYQQTPGQGLQFLFEYFSETQRNKGNFPGRFSGRQFSNSRSEMNVSTLELGDSALYLCASSAGQGGLEQYFGPGTRLTVT.

V is TRBV28 and J is TRBJ2-7; 7 bases are shared with TRBD1. The ends lost 3 bases at V and 3 bases at J; junction bases unmatched: 2. Germline loops: CDR1 MDHEN, CDR2 SYDVKM. The CDR3 is 13 residues long. The CDR3 sequence is CASSLRDSYEQYF. CDR3 nucleotides: TGTGCCAGCAGTTTGAGGGACAGCTACGAGCAGTACTTC.

The chain uses TRBV5-5 and TRBJ2-1; TRBD1 is a possible D gene (6 bases). V lost 3 bases and J lost 6, with 19 bases in between. The germline V gene has CDR1 SGHKS and CDR2 YYEKEE (reference sequence). The CDR3 totals 16 residues. The CDR3 region is CASSSQYRERGNEQFF. The CDR3 DNA reads as TGTGCCAGCAGCTCGCAATACAGGGAAAGAGGCAATGAGCAGTTCTTC.

V usage is TRBV30 and J usage is TRBJ1-2; D ambiguous. Between the trimmed V and J ends, which lost 1 base and 0 bases, there was a span of 3 bases. The CDR3 is made up of 12 amino acids. The germline V gene encodes CDR1 GTSNPN and CDR2 SVGIG (reference sequence). As DNA, the CDR3 is TGTGCCTGGAGTGAGGCTAACTATGGCTACACCTTC. The encoded protein is CAWSEANYGYTF.

The chain couples TRBV4-1 to TRBJ2-4; D is perhaps TRBD2 (6 bases). CDR3 length: 19 amino acids. Germline V gives CDR1 MGHRA, CDR2 YSYEKL. V shed 0 bases and J shed 1 base, with 19 bases lying between them. CDR3 amino acids: CASSQESQGGELAKNIQYF. CDR3 sequence (DNA): TGCGCCAGCAGCCAAGAAAGCCAGGGAGGAGAGTTGGCCAAAAACATTCAGTACTTC.

The V gene is TRBV23-1, the J gene TRBJ1-6; D is perhaps TRBD1 (5 bases). TRBV23-1 is an ORF, with its function uncertain. The ends were cut back, 3 bases at V and 3 bases at J, with 21 bases in the middle. The CDR3 has 19 amino acids. CDR3 bases: TGCGCCAGCAGTCACCCCCGCTGGGACCCCGAGCTCTATAATTCACCCCTCCACTTT. Protein sequence: CASSHPRWDPELYNSPLHF.

V is TRBV2 and J is TRBJ2-7, with 7 bases aligning to TRBD2. In germline, CDR1 is SNHLY, CDR2 FYNNEI. The V gene end was trimmed by 7 bases and the J gene end by 7 bases; junction bases not matched to a gene: 10. The CDR3 is 13 residues long. The CDR3 is CASNGVMGGEQYF. The CDR3 coding sequence is TGTGCCAGCAACGGAGTAATGGGGGGGGAGCAGTACTTC.

V and J are TRBV7-3 and TRBJ2-2; 11 bases line up with TRBD2. CDR3 length: 15 residues. Trimming cost V 5 bases and J 3 bases; bases outside gene matches: 2. The germline CDR1 and CDR2 sequences are SGHTA and FQGTGA. CDR3 residues: CASSPLAGDTGELFF. The CDR3 DNA reads as TGTGCCAGCAGCCCACTAGCGGGGGACACCGGGGAGCTGTTTTTT.

This clone has only a few counts. The chain employs TRBV25-1 and TRBJ1-1; a possible D gene is TRBD1 (5 bases). The length of the CDR3 is 14 residues. The V end was cut by 3 bases, the J end by 2 bases, with 10 bases between. The germline V gene encodes CDR1 MGHDK and CDR2 SYGVNS. The CDR3 DNA reads TGTGCCAGCAGTGATAGTAGGGGTAACACTGAAGCTTTCTTT. Its translation is CASSDSRGNTEAFF.